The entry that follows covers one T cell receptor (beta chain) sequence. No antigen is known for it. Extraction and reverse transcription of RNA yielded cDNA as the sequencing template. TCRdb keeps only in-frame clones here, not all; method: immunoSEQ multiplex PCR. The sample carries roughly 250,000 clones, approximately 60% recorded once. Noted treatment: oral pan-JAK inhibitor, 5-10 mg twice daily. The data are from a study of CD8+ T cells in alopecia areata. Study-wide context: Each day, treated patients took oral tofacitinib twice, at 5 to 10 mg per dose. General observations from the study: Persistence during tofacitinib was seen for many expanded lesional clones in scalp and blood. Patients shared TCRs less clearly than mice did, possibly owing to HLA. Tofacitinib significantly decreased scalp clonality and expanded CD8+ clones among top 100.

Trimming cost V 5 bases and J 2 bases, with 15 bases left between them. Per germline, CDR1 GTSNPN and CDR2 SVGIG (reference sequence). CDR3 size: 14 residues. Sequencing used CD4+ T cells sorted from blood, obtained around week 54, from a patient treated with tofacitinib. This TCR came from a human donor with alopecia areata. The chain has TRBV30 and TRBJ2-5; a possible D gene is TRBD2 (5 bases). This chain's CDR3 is CAWGLGNQQETQYF. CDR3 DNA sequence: TGTGCCTGGGGCCTCGGGAACCAGCAAGAGACCCAGTACTTC.